Following are 29 T cell receptor beta chains from one sample sequenced in a study of blood T cell repertoires in COVID-19. Here immunoSEQ multiplex PCR was the method, and the copy in TCRdb shows in-frame clones only, minus some. The table shows under 200,000 clones, with about four fifths occurring only once. Sequencing was carried out using PBMCs or T cells enriched from blood (not recorded which). The receptors originated from a man in his sixties who had recovered from COVID-19.

The chain employs TRBV3-1 (or the pseudogene TRBV3-2) and TRBJ2-4; 9 bases align to TRBD2. V lost 0 bases to trimming and J lost 0 bases; unmatched junction nucleotides: 3. Looked up from germline, CDR1 is LGHDT and CDR2 is YNNKEL (reference sequence). The CDR3 consists of 17 residues. The CDR3 loop is CASSQDRGGGAKNIQYF. CDR3 bases: TGTGCCAGCAGCCAAGATCGCGGGGGGGGAGCCAAAAACATTCAGTACTTC.

The chain couples TRBV14 to TRBJ2-1; 8 bases are a match to TRBD1. With V trimmed by 2 bases and J by 9 bases, 0 bases remained unmatched. CDR1 is SGHDN and CDR2 is FVKESK in the germline V gene. The CDR3 covers 12 residues. The CDR3 nucleotides are TGTGCCAGCAGCCAAACAGGGGGTGAGCAGTTCTTC. Its translation is CASSQTGGEQFF. Combining the CDR3 with reference TRBV14 and TRBJ2-1 gives the whole variable domain EAGVTQFPSHSVIEKGQTVTLRCDPISGHDNLYWYRRVMGKEIKFLLHFVKESKQDESGMPNNRFLAERTGGTYSTLKVQPAELEDSGVYFCASSQTGGEQFFGPGTRLTVL.

This clone appeared a few times. This chain joins TRBV3-1 (or the pseudogene TRBV3-2) and TRBJ2-7, with a weak D call TRBD2 (5 bases). The CDR3 is made up of 14 amino acids. Germline loops: CDR1 LGHDT, CDR2 YNNKEL (reference sequence). V lost 0 bases and J 3 bases, leaving 9 bases between the germline ends. CDR3 nucleotide sequence: TGTGCCAGCAGCCAAGAAACTAGTAGCTACGAGCAGTACTTC. Its translation is CASSQETSSYEQYF.

The CDR3 reads CASSAASGVGIYEQYF. CDR3 sequence (DNA): TGTGCCAGCAGCGCAGCTAGCGGGGTAGGGATTTACGAGCAGTACTTC. The gene calls are TRBV5-4 and TRBJ2-7; TRBD2 agrees at 9 bases. This CDR3 is 16 amino acids long. The ends lost 4 bases at V and 4 bases at J; junction bases unmatched: 12. The germline CDR1 and CDR2 sequences are SGHNT and YYREEE (reference sequence).

This clone appeared a few times. The chain carries TRBV28 and TRBJ1-1, with D unclear. CDR1 and CDR2 from the germline V gene are MDHEN and SYDVKM. Trimming took off 6 bases at V and 7 bases at J, with 15 bases between the two ends. CDR3 length: 13 residues. CDR3 residues: CASSQPAHSEAFF. The CDR3, as DNA: TGTGCCAGCAGCCAACCCGCCCACAGTGAAGCTTTCTTT.

This chain connects TRBV11-1 to TRBJ2-1, with TRBD2 matching over 13 bases. J lost 8 bases, V lost 5 bases, and 9 bases had no gene match. This CDR3 contains 16 residues. Germline V lookup: CDR1 SGHAT, CDR2 FQDESV (reference sequence). For the CDR3, the DNA is TGTGCCAGCAGCACGCGACTAGCGGGGGGCCGGGATGAGCAGTTCTTC. Its translation: CASSTRLAGGRDEQFF.

Concerning this clone: The junction differs from germline at one of its ends, possibly a read error. This chain links TRBV2 with TRBJ1-2; TRBD1 might be the D (6 bases). This CDR3 has 11 residues. Germline CDR1 and CDR2: SNHLY and FYNNEI. This chain's CDR3 is CASSAQGSSHF. DNA for the CDR3: TGTGCCAGCAGTGCCCAGGGGTCCTCCCACTTC.

This clone was counted a few times. The chain employs TRBV12-5 and TRBJ2-1; perhaps TRBD1 as D (5 bases). Germline lookup yields CDR1 LGHNT and CDR2 FRNRAP. The CDR3 extends over 15 amino acids. Trimming pared 2 bases from V and 7 bases from J, leaving 15 bases between. In DNA form, the CDR3 reads TGTGCTAGTGGTTTGTCGCAGGGTTCTGGGAATGAGCAGTTCTTC. It encodes CASGLSQGSGNEQFF.

This clone showed up just once. The chain has TRBV2 and TRBJ1-5, with a possible D match to TRBD1 (5 bases). Germline CDR1 reads SNHLY; CDR2 reads FYNNEI. CDR3 size: 14 residues. V was cut by 5 bases and J by 4 bases, with 12 bases left in between. For the CDR3, the DNA is TGTGCCAGCAGTCCCACAGGTGGGAATCAGCCCCAGCATTTT. Translating gives CASSPTGGNQPQHF.

The chain uses TRBV19 and TRBJ2-7; D is possibly TRBD2 (5 bases). This CDR3 region has 16 residues. Trimming removed 6 bases from V and 3 bases from J, with 21 bases in between. Germline CDR1 is LNHDA and CDR2 is SQIVND (reference sequence). The CDR3 reads CASSPRSASAGYEQYF. CDR3 nucleotides: TGTGCCAGTAGCCCCAGGAGCGCATCCGCGGGCTACGAGCAGTACTTC.

The chain combines TRBV4-1 with TRBJ2-1; possibly TRBD2 for D (7 bases). This CDR3 comprises 18 residues. Trimming removed 4 bases from V and 0 bases from J, with 19 bases in between. The V gene's germline CDR1 is MGHRA and CDR2 YSYEKL. In DNA, the CDR3 is TGCGCCAGCAGCCGGGAGGGGGGTGGCGGGAGCTCCTACAATGAGCAGTTCTTC. Translated: CASSREGGGGSSYNEQFF.

This chain joins TRBV5-5 and TRBJ2-5, with D tentatively TRBD1 (5 bases). CDR3 size: 15 residues. Germline CDR1 and CDR2: SGHKS and YYEKEE (reference sequence). The germline V and J ends were trimmed by 4 bases and 6 bases, with 19 bases remaining between them. CDR3 region: CASSLSSQGSKTQYF. The CDR3 nucleotides are TGTGCCAGCAGCCTTTCATCGCAGGGCTCCAAGACCCAGTACTTC.

The rearrangement joins TRBV29-1 to TRBJ2-3; 10 bases match TRBD2. The CDR3 contains 19 residues. After removal of 4 bases from V and 0 bases from J, the junction contained 16 bases not matched to a gene. CDR1 SQVTM and CDR2 ANQGSEA come from the germline V gene. For the CDR3, the DNA is TGCAGCGTTGCCGGGGGTCTAGCGGGGGCGTCGAGTAGCACAGATACGCAGTATTTT. This encodes CSVAGGLAGASSSTDTQYF.

V gene TRBV7-6 combines with J gene TRBJ1-4, with 7 bases aligning to TRBD1. Germline V gene sequence: CDR1 SGHVS, CDR2 FNYEAQ. V shed 4 bases and J 5 bases; nucleotides not matched to a gene: 7. The CDR3 loop spans 15 amino acids. Here the CDR3 DNA reads TGTGCCAGCAGCTCAGAGCCGGGACAGAATGAAAAACTGTTTTTT. Its protein is CASSSEPGQNEKLFF.

This clone turned up a few times. This chain connects TRBV3-1 (or the pseudogene TRBV3-2) to TRBJ1-2; TRBD1 matches at 8 bases. The CDR3 length is 15 residues. Germline trimming cut 4 bases from V and 4 bases from J; bases unmatched to any gene: 8. In germline, CDR1 is LGHDT, CDR2 YNNKEL (reference sequence). The chain's CDR3 is CASSLQGTGLYGYTF. Here the CDR3 DNA reads TGTGCCAGCAGCCTTCAAGGGACAGGTCTCTATGGCTACACCTTC.

The chain has TRBV5-8 and TRBJ1-3, with D perhaps matching TRBD1 (5 bases). Trimming took 3 bases from V and 2 from J, leaving 12 bases between them. This CDR3 has 15 amino acids. Germline assignment: CDR1 SGHTS and CDR2 YDEGEE. The CDR3 loop is CASSSGRTPGNTIYF. In DNA form, the CDR3 reads TGTGCCAGCAGCTCAGGCCGGACACCTGGAAACACCATATATTTT.

CDR3 sequence: CASSQPGGVVSPLHF. CDR3 DNA sequence: TGTGCCAGCAGCCAACCGGGAGGGGTGGTCTCACCCCTCCACTTT. This rearrangement joins TRBV7-9 to TRBJ1-6, with D maybe TRBD1 (5 bases). The CDR3 is made up of 15 amino acids. The V end was cut by 5 bases, the J end by 10 bases, with 18 bases between. Germline CDR1 is SEHNR and CDR2 is FQNEAQ (reference sequence).

The chain carries TRBV7-9 and TRBJ1-6; D ambiguous. Germline V gene sequence: CDR1 SEHNR, CDR2 FQNEAQ (reference sequence). Trimming stripped 0 bases from V and 2 bases from J, with 5 bases between. CDR3 size: 15 residues. The CDR3 DNA reads as TGTGCCAGCAGCTTAGCCGGAGCCTATAATTCACCCCTCCACTTT. Translation gives CASSLAGAYNSPLHF.

The gene calls are TRBV18 and TRBJ1-1, with D unresolved. CDR1 and CDR2 (germline): KGHSH, LQKENI. This CDR3 has 12 residues. V dropped 4 bases and J dropped 0 bases, with 3 bases sitting between them. As DNA, the CDR3 is TGTGCCAGCTCACTCGTGAACACTGAAGCTTTCTTT. This encodes CASSLVNTEAFF.

The chain carries TRBV12-3 or TRBV12-4 and TRBJ2-6, with D uncertain. Trimming stripped 5 bases from V and 12 bases from J, with 11 bases between. The CDR3 is 12 amino acids. The CDR3 spells CASSPGGAVLTF. DNA for the CDR3: TGTGCCAGCAGTCCCGGTGGAGCCGTCCTGACTTTC.

V gene TRBV11-3 combines with J gene TRBJ2-1; no definite D call. The CDR3 runs to 12 residues. Germline loops: CDR1 SGHNT, CDR2 YENEEA. Between the trimmed V and J ends, which lost 8 bases and 0 bases, there was a span of 5 bases. CDR3 protein: CASSNSYNEQFF. The CDR3 nucleotides read TGTGCCAGCTCCAACTCCTACAATGAGCAGTTCTTC.

The gene calls are TRBV7-3 and TRBJ1-1, with 9 nucleotides matching TRBD1. CDR3 length: 14 amino acids. Unmatched junction bases numbered 4, after V lost 0 bases and J lost 8 bases. The V gene's germline CDR1 is SGHTA and CDR2 FQGTGA. The CDR3 DNA reads as TGTGCCAGCAGCTTAACCCCCGGACAGGGGGAAGCTTTCTTT. This translates into CASSLTPGQGEAFF.

The chain recombines TRBV7-3 with TRBJ2-2, with TRBD1 matching 9 bases. The V gene end was trimmed by 5 bases and the J gene end by 0 bases; junction bases not matched to a gene: 1. Per the germline V gene, CDR1 is SGHTA and CDR2 is FQGTGA. This CDR3 comprises 15 residues. CDR3 sequence (DNA): TGTGCCAGCAGCCGGGACAGGGCGAACACCGGGGAGCTGTTTTTT. Protein: CASSRDRANTGELFF.

The chain is built from TRBV15 and TRBJ2-3; D remains ambiguous. Trimming removed 6 bases from V and 2 bases from J, with 9 bases in between. CDR3 length equals 13 residues. Germline V gives CDR1 LNHNV, CDR2 YYDKDF (reference sequence). The CDR3 here is CATRDFHTDTQYF. The CDR3 region has the DNA TGTGCCACCAGAGACTTCCACACAGATACGCAGTATTTT.

Turning to this clone: As the CDR3 is not closed by the conserved phenylalanine or tryptophan, this likely results from a read error. Because the CDR3's place on the DNA is in doubt, the DNA is left out and the CDR3 is given as listed by TCRdb. The rearrangement links TRBV5-6 to TRBJ1-2; the table names TRBD1, a call not compared with the DNA. Germline V gene data show CDR1 as SGHDT and CDR2 as YYEEEE. The CDR3 spans 11 amino acids, including both terminal residues. The CDR3 is CASSSDGQGAV.

The chain has TRBV25-1 and TRBJ2-7; D is perhaps TRBD2 (6 bases). Trimming removed 4 bases at V and 2 bases at J, with 12 bases between. The CDR3 is 14 residues long. Germline CDR1 is MGHDK and CDR2 is SYGVNS. CDR3 nucleotide sequence: TGTGCCAGCAGTGCCGGGACTGTACCCTACGAGCAGTACTTC. This codes for CASSAGTVPYEQYF.

The chain links TRBV19 to TRBJ2-3; perhaps TRBD2 as D (6 bases). V lost 3 bases and J lost 5, with 9 bases in between. Per the germline V gene, CDR1 is LNHDA and CDR2 is SQIVND (reference sequence). The CDR3 is made up of 13 amino acids. CDR3 protein: CASSIQRVDTQYF. In DNA, the CDR3 is TGTGCCAGTAGTATTCAGCGGGTAGATACGCAGTATTTT.

This chain joins TRBV11-2 and TRBJ2-7; 11 bases are shared with TRBD2. Germline CDR1 is SGHAT and CDR2 is FQNNGV. CDR3 size: 16 residues. The V and J ends lost 1 base and 5 bases, in that order; junction bases with no gene match: 7. This CDR3 reads CASSLGLAGGSHEQYF. CDR3 DNA sequence: TGTGCCAGCAGCTTAGGTCTAGCGGGAGGTTCCCACGAGCAGTACTTC.

The chain combines TRBV28 with TRBJ1-5, with a possible D match to TRBD1 (5 bases). There are 16 residues in the CDR3. Germline-derived CDR1 and CDR2 are MDHEN and SYDVKM. The germline V and J ends were trimmed by 5 bases and 2 bases, with 16 bases remaining between them. The CDR3 bases are TGTGCCAGCAGTCGCGACCGGGGGACCCGCAATCAGCCCCAGCATTTT. It translates to CASSRDRGTRNQPQHF. Complete variable domain (other parts from reference TRBV28 and TRBJ1-5): DVKVTQSSRYLVKRTGEKVFLECVQDMDHENMFWYRQDPGLGLRLIYFSYDVKMKEKGDIPEGYSVSREKKERFSLILESASTNQTSMYLCASSRDRGTRNQPQHFGDGTRLSIL.